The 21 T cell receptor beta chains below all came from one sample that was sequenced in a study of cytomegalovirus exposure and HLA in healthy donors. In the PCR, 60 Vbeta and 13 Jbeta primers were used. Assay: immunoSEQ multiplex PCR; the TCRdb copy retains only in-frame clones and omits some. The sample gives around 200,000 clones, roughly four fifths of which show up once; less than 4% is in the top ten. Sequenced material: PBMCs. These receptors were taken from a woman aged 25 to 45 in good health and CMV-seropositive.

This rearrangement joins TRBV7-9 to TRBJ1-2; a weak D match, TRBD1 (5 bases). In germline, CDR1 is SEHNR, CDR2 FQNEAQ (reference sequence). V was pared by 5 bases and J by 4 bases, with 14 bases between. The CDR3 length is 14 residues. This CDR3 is CASSARAGGYGYTF. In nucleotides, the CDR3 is TGTGCCAGCAGCGCCCGGGCCGGGGGCTATGGCTACACCTTC.

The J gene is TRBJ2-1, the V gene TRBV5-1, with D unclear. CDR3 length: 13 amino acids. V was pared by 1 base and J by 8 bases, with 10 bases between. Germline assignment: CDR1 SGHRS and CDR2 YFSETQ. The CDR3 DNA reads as TGCGCCAGCAGCTTGACTGCCAGCGATGAGCAGTTCTTC. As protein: CASSLTASDEQFF.

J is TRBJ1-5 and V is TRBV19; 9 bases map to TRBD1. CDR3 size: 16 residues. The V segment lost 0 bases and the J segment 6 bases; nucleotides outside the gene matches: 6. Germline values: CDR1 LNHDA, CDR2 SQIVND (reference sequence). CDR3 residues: CASSIERGQGIQPQHF. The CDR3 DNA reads TGTGCCAGTAGTATAGAGCGAGGACAGGGGATTCAGCCCCAGCATTTT.

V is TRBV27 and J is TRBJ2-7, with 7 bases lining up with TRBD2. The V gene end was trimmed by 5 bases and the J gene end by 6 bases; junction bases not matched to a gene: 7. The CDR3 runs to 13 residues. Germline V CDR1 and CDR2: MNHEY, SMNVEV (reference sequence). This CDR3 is CASSRAGAGEQYF. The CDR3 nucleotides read TGTGCCAGCAGTCGGGCGGGAGCGGGCGAGCAGTACTTC.

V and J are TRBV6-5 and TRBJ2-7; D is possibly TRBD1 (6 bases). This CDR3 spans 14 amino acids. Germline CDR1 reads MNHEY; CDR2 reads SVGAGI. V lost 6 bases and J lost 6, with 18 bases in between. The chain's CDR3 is CASSPRDTGAEQYF. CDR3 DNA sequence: TGTGCCAGCAGCCCCCGGGACACCGGAGCCGAGCAGTACTTC.

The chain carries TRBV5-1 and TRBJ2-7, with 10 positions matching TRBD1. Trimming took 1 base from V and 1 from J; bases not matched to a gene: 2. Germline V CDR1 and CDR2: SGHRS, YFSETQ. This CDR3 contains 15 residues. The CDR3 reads CASSLTGQGSYEQYF. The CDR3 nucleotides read TGCGCCAGCAGCTTGACGGGACAGGGGTCCTACGAGCAGTACTTC.

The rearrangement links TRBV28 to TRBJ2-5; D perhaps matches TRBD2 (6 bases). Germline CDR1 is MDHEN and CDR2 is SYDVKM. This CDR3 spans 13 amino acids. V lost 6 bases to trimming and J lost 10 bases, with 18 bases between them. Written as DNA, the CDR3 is TGTGCCAGCAGACCCGGGACGTGGGGGGACCAGTACTTC. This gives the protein CASRPGTWGDQYF. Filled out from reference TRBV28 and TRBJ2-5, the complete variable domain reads DVKVTQSSRYLVKRTGEKVFLECVQDMDHENMFWYRQDPGLGLRLIYFSYDVKMKEKGDIPEGYSVSREKKERFSLILESASTNQTSMYLCASRPGTWGDQYFGPGTRLLVL.

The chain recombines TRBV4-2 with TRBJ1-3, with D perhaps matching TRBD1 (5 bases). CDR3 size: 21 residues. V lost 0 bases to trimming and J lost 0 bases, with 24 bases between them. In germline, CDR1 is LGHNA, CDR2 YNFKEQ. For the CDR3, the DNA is TGTGCCAGCAGCCAAGAAGCAATCGGGGGAGGCAGGGTAAGCTCTGGAAACACCATATATTTT. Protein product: CASSQEAIGGGRVSSGNTIYF.

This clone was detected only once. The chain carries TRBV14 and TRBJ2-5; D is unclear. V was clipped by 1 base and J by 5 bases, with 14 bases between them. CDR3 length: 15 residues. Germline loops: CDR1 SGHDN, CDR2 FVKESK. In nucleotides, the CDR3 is TGTGCCAGCAGCCAAGGGGCCATATCTTGGGAGACCCAGTACTTC. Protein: CASSQGAISWETQYF.

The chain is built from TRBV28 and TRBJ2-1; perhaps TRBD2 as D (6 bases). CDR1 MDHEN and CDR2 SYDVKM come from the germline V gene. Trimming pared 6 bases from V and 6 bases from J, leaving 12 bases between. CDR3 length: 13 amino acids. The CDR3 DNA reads TGTGCCAGCAGGGACGGGAGCCGCAATGAGCAGTTCTTC. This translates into CASRDGSRNEQFF.

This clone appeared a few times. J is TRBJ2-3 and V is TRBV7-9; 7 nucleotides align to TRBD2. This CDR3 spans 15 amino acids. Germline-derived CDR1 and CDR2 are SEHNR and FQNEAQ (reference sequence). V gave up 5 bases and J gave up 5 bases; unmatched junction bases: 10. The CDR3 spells CASSPSGIVVDTQYF. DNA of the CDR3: TGTGCCAGCAGCCCCAGCGGGATAGTAGTAGATACGCAGTATTTT.

CDR3 residues: CASSPEPGTGNTEAFF. DNA for the CDR3: TGTGCCAGCTCGCCCGAGCCCGGGACAGGGAACACTGAAGCTTTCTTT. This chain connects TRBV18 to TRBJ1-1; 8 bases match TRBD1. The V and J ends lost 6 bases and 1 base, in that order; junction bases with no gene match: 10. The CDR3 has 16 residues. Germline assignment: CDR1 KGHSH and CDR2 LQKENI. The full variable domain, in which reference TRBV18 and TRBJ1-1 provide the parts outside the CDR3, is NAGVMQNPRHLVRRRGQEARLRCSPMKGHSHVYWYRQLPEEGLKFMVYLQKENIIDESGMPKERFSAEFPKEGPSILRIQQVVRGDSAAYFCASSPEPGTGNTEAFFGQGTRLTVV.

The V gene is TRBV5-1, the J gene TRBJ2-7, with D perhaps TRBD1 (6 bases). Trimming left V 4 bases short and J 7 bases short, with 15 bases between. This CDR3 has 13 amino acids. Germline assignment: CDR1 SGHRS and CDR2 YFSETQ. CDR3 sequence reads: CASSLVQGREQYF. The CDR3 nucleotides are TGCGCCAGCAGCCTGGTACAGGGCAGGGAGCAGTACTTC.

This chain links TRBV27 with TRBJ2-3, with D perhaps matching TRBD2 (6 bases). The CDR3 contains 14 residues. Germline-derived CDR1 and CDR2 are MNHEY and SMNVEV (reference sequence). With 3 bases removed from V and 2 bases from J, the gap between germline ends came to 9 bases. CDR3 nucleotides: TGTGCCAGCAGTTTCGGGGGATTCACAGATACGCAGTATTTT. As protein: CASSFGGFTDTQYF.

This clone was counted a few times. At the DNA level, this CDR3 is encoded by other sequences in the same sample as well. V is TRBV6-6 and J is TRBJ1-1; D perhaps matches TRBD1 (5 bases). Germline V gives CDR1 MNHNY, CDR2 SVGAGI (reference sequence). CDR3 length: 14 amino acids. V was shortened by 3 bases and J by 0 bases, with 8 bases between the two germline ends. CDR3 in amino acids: CASSYGALNTEAFF. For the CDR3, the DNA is TGTGCCAGCAGTTATGGGGCTTTGAACACTGAAGCTTTCTTT.

In DNA, the CDR3 is TGTGCCAGTAGTATTTCCCCGGGAGGGGACAATGAGCAGTTCTTC. It encodes CASSISPGGDNEQFF. The rearrangement links TRBV19 to TRBJ2-1, with 8 bases fitting TRBD2. CDR3 size: 15 residues. Germline V gene sequence: CDR1 LNHDA, CDR2 SQIVND (reference sequence). V lost 3 bases, J lost 5 bases, and 6 bases stayed unmatched. The full variable domain, completed using reference TRBV19 and TRBJ2-1, is DGGITQSPKYLFRKEGQNVTLSCEQNLNHDAMYWYRQDPGQGLRLIYYSQIVNDFQKGDIAEGYSVSREKKESFPLTVTSAQKNPTAFYLCASSISPGGDNEQFFGPGTRLTVL.

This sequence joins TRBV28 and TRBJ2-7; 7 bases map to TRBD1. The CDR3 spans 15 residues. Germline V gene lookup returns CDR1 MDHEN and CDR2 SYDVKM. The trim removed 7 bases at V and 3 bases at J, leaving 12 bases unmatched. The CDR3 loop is CASNPATGKVYEQYF. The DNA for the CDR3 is TGTGCCAGCAACCCCGCGACAGGGAAGGTCTACGAGCAGTACTTC.

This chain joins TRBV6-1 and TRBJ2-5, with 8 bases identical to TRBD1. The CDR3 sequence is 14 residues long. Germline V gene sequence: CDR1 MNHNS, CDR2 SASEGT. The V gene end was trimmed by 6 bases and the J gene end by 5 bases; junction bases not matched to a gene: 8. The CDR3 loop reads CASSPDRATETQYF. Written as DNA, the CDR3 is TGTGCCAGCAGCCCGGACAGGGCGACGGAGACCCAGTACTTC.

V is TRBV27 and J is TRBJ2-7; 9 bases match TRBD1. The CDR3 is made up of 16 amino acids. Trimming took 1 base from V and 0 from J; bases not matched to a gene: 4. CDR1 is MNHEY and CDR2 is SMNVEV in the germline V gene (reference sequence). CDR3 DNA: TGTGCCAGCAGTTTATACGGGACAGGGAGCTCCTACGAGCAGTACTTC. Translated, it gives CASSLYGTGSSYEQYF.

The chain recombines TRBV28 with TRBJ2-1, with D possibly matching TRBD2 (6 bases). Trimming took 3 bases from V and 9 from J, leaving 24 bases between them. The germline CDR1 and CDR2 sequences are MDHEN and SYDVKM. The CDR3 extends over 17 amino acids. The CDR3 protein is CASSLKAGHPRDGEQFF. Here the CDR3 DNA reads TGTGCCAGCAGTTTGAAGGCGGGGCACCCCAGGGACGGTGAGCAGTTCTTC.

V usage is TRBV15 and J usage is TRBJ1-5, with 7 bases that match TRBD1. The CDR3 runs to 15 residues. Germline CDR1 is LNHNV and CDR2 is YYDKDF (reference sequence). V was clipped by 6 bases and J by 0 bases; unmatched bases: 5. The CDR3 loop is CATRGDSYSNQPQHF. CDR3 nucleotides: TGTGCCACCAGAGGGGACAGTTATAGCAATCAGCCCCAGCATTTT.